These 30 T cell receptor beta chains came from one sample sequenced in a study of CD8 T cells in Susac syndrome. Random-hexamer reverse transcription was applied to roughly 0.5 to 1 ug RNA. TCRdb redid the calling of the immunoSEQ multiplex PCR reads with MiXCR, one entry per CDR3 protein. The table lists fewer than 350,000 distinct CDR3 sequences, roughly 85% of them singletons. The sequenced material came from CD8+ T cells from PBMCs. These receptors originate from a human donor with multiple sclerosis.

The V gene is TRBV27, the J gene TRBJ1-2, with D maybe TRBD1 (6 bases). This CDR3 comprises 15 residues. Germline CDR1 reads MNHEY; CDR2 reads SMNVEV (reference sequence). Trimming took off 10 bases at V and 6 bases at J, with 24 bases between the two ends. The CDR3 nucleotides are TGTGCCACCTCACCCGGGTGGGGGGAGGGGGATGGCTACACCTTC. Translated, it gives CATSPGWGEGDGYTF.

The CDR3 sequence is CAWSTGLAGAHYNEQFF. CDR3 sequence (DNA): TGTGCCTGGAGTACCGGACTAGCGGGAGCACACTACAATGAGCAGTTCTTC. This rearrangement joins TRBV30 to TRBJ2-1; TRBD2 matches at 13 bases. CDR1 is GTSNPN, CDR2 SVGIG, per germline (reference sequence). V trimming: 2 bases; J trimming: 3 bases; junction bases outside the gene matches: 7. The CDR3 loop spans 17 amino acids.

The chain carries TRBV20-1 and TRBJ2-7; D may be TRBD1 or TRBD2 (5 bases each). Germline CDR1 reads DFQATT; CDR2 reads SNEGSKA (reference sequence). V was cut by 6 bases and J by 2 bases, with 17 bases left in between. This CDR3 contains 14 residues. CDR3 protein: CSARGAGKPYEQYF. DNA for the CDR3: TGCAGTGCCCGGGGCGCCGGGAAACCCTACGAGCAGTACTTC.

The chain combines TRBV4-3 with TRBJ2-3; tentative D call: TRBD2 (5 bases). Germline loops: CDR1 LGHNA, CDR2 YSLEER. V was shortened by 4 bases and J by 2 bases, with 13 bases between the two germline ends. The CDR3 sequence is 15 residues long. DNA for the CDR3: TGCGCCAGCAGCCCACTAGTAAGGCCCACAGATACGCAGTATTTT. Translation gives CASSPLVRPTDTQYF.

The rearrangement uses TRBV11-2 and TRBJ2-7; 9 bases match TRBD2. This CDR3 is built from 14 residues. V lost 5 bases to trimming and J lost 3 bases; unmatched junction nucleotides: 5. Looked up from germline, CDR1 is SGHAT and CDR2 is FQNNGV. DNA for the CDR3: TGTGCCAGCAGCCATGGGACTAGCAGCTACGAGCAGTACTTC. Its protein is CASSHGTSSYEQYF.

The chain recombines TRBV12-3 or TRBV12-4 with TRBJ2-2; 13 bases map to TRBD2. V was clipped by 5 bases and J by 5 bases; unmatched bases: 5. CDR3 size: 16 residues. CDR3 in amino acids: CASSPRTSGRTGELFF. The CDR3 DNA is TGTGCCAGCAGTCCCAGGACTAGCGGGAGAACCGGGGAGCTGTTTTTT.

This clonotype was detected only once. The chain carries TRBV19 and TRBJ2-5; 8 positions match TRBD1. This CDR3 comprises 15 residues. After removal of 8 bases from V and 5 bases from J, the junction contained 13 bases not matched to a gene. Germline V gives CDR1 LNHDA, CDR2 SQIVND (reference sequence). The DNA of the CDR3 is TGTGCCAGTGACGCCGGGACAGGTTTCTTCGAGACCCAGTACTTC. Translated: CASDAGTGFFETQYF.

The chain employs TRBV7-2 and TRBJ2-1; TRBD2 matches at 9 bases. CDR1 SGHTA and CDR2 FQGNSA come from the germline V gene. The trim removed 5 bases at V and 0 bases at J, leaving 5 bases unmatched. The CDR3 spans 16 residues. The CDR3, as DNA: TGTGCCAGCAGCCGTAGCGGGAGCCTCTCCTACAATGAGCAGTTCTTC. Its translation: CASSRSGSLSYNEQFF.

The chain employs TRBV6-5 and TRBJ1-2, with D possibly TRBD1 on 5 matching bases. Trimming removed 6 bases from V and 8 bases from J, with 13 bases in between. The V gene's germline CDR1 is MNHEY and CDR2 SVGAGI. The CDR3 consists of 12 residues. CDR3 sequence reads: CASSLGGWGYTF. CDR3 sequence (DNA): TGTGCCAGCAGCCTGGGGGGTTGGGGCTACACCTTC.

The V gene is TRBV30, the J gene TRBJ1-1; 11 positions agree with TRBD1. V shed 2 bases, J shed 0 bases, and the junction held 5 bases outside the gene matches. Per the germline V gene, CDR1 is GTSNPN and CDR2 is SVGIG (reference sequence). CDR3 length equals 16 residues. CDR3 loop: CAWSRGDRGMNTEAFF. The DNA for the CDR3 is TGTGCCTGGAGTCGGGGGGACAGGGGGATGAACACTGAAGCTTTCTTT. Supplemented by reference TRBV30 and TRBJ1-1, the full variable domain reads SQTIHQWPATLVQPVGSPLSLECTVEGTSNPNLYWYRQAAGRGLQLLFYSVGIGQISSEVPQNLSASRPQDRQFILSSKKLLLSDSGFYLCAWSRGDRGMNTEAFFGQGTRLTVV.

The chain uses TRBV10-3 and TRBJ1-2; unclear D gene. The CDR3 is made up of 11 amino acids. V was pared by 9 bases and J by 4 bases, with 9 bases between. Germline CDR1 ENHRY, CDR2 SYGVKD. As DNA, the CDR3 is TGTGCCATATTAGCCCGCTATGGCTACACCTTC. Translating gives CAILARYGYTF.

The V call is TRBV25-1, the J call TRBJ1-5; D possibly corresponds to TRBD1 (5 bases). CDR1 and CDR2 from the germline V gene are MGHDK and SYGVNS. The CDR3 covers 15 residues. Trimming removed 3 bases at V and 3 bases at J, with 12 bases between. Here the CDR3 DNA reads TGTGCCAGCAGTGACGGGGGACGTCCCAATCAGCCCCAGCATTTT. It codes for CASSDGGRPNQPQHF.

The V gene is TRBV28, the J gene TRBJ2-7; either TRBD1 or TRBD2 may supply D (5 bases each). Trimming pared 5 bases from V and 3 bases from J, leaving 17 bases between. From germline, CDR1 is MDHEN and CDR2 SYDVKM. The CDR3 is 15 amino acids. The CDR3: CASSIPRGTFYEQYF. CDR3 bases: TGTGCCAGCAGTATACCCCGGGGCACGTTCTACGAGCAGTACTTC. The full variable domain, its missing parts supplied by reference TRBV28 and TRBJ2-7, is DVKVTQSSRYLVKRTGEKVFLECVQDMDHENMFWYRQDPGLGLRLIYFSYDVKMKEKGDIPEGYSVSREKKERFSLILESASTNQTSMYLCASSIPRGTFYEQYFGPGTRLTVT.

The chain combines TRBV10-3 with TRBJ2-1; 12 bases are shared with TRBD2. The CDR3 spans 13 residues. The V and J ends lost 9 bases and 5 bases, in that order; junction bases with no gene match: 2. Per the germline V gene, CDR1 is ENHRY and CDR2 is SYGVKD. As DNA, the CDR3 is TGTGCCATACTAGCGGGAGGTAACAATGAGCAGTTCTTC. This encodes CAILAGGNNEQFF.

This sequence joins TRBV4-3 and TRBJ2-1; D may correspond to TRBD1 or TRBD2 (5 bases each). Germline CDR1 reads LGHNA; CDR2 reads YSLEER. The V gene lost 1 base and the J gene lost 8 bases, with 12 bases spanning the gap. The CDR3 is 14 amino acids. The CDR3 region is CASSQVLGADEQFF. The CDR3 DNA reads TGCGCCAGCAGCCAAGTTCTCGGGGCGGATGAGCAGTTCTTC.

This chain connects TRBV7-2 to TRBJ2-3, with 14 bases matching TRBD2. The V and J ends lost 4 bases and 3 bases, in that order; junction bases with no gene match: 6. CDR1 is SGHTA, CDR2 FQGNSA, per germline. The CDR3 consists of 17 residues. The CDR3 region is CASSSYGTSGRTDTQYF. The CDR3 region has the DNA TGTGCCAGCAGCTCCTACGGGACTAGCGGGAGAACAGATACGCAGTATTTT.

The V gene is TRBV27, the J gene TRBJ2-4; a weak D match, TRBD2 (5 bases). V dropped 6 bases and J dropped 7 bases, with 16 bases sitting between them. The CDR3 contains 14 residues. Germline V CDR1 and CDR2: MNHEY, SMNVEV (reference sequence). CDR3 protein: CASRELSGENIQYF. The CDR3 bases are TGTGCCAGCAGAGAACTCAGCGGTGAGAACATTCAGTACTTC.

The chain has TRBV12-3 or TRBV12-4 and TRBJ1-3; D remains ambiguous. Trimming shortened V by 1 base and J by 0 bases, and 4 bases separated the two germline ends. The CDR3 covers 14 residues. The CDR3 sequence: CASSLDNSGNTIYF. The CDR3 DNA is TGTGCCAGCAGTTTAGACAACTCTGGAAACACCATATATTTT.

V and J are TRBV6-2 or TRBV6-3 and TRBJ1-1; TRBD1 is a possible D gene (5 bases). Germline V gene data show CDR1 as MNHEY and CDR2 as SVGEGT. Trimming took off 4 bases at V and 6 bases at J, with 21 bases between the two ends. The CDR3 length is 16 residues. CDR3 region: CASSLLALTGVPEAFF. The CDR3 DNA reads TGTGCCAGCAGTTTACTGGCCCTTACGGGGGTCCCTGAAGCTTTCTTT.

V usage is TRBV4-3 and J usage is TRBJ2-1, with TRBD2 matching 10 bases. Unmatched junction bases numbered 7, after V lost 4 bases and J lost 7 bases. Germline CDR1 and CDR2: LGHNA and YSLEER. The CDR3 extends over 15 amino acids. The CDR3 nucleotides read TGCGCCAGCAGCCCTTCTAGCGGGAGCGTTAATGAGCAGTTCTTC. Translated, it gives CASSPSSGSVNEQFF.

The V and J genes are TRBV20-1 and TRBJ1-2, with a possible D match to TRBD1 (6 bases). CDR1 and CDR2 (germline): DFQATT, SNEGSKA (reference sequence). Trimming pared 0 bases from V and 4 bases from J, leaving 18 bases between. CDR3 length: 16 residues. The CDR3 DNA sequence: TGCAGTGCTAGAGATGAAGGGACGGTGGGGGCCTATGGCTACACCTTC. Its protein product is CSARDEGTVGAYGYTF.

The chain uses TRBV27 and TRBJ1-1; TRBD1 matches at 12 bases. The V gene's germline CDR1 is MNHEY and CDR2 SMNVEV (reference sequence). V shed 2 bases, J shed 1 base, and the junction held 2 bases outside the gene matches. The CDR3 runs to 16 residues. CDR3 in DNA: TGTGCCAGCAGTTTAAGGGACAGGGGGCAGAACACTGAAGCTTTCTTT. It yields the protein CASSLRDRGQNTEAFF.

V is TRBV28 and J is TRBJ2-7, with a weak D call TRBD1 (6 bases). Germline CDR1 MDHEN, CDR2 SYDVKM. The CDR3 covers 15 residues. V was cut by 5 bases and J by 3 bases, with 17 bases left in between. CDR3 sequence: CASSDLQGSGYEQYF. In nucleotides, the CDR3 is TGTGCCAGCAGTGATTTACAGGGATCAGGCTACGAGCAGTACTTC.

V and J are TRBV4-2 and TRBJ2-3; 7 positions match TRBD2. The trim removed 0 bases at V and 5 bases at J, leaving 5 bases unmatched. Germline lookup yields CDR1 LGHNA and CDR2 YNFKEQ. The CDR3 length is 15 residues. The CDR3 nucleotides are TGTGCCAGCAGCCAAGACGGCGGGGAGGGAGATACGCAGTATTTT. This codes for CASSQDGGEGDTQYF.

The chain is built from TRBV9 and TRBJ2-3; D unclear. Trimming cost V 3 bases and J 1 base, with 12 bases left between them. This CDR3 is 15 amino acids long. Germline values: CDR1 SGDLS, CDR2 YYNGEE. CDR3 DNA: TGTGCCAGCAGCGCCCCGGGTCTAGGCACAGATACGCAGTATTTT. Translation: CASSAPGLGTDTQYF.

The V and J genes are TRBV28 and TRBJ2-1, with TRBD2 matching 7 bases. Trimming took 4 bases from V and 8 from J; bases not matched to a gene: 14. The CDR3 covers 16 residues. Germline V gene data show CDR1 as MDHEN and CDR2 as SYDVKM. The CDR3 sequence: CASSSVLAGELDEQFF. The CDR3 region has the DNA TGTGCCAGCAGTTCGGTCTTGGCGGGAGAACTCGATGAGCAGTTCTTC.

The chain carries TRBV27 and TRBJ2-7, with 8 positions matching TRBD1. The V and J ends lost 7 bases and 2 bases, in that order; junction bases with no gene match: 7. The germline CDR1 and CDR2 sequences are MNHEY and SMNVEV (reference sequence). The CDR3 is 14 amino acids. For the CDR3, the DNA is TGTGCCAGCAACCACGGCAGGGGGCCCTACGAGCAGTACTTC. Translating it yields CASNHGRGPYEQYF.

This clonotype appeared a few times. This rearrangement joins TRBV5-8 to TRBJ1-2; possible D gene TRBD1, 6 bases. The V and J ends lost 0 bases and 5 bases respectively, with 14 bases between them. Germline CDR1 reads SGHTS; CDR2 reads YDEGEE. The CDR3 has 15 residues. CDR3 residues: CASSLGTGSLYGYTF. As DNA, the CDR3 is TGTGCCAGCAGCTTGGGAACAGGGAGTCTTTATGGCTACACCTTC.

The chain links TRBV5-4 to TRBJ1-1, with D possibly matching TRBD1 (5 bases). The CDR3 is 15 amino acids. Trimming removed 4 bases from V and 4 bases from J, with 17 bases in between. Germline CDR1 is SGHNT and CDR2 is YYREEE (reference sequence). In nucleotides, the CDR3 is TGTGCCAGCAGCCCGGGGGTGGGGGGAGGCACTGAAGCTTTCTTT. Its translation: CASSPGVGGGTEAFF.

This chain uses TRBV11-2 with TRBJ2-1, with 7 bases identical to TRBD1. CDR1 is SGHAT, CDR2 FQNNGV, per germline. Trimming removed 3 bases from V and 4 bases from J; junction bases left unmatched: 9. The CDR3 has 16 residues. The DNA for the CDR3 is TGTGCCAGCAGCTTCCACCACAGGGGCGGGTACAATGAGCAGTTCTTC. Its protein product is CASSFHHRGGYNEQFF.